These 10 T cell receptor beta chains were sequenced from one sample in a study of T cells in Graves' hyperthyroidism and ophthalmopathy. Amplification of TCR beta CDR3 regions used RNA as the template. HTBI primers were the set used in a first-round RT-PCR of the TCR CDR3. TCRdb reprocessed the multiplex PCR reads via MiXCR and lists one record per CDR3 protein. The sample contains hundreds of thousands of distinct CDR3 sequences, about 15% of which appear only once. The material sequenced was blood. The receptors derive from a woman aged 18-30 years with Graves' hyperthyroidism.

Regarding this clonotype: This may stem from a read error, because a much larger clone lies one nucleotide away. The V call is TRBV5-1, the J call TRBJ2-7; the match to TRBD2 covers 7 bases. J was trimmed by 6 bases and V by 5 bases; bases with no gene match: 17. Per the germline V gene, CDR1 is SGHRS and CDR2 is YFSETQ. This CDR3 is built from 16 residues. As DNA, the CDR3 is TGCGCCAGCAGGCTGCAGTCAGCGGGACCCTTCTGCGAGCAGTACTTC. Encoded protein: CASRLQSAGPFCEQYF.

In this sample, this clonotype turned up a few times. CDR3: CASSSGVAGEQYF. DNA for the CDR3: TGCGCCAGCAGCTCCGGGGTTGCTGGCGAGCAGTACTTC. V usage is TRBV5-1 and J usage is TRBJ2-7; D is possibly TRBD2 (5 bases). Trimming stripped 3 bases from V and 6 bases from J, with 13 bases between. Germline V gene sequence: CDR1 SGHRS, CDR2 YFSETQ. This CDR3 has 13 residues.

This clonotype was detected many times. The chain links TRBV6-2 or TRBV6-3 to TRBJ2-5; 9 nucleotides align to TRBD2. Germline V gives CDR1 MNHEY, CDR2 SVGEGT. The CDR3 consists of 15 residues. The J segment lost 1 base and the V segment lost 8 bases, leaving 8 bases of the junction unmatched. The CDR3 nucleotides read TGTGCCAGCGGGTCCTTTAGCGGGGGCCAAGAGACCCAGTACTTC. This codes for CASGSFSGGQETQYF.

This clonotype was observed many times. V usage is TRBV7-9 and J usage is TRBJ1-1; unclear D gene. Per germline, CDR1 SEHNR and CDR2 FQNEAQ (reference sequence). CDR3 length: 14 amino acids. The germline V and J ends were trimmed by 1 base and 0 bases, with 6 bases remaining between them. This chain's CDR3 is CASSLEQMNTEAFF. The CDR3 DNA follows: TGTGCCAGCAGCTTAGAACAGATGAACACTGAAGCTTTCTTT.

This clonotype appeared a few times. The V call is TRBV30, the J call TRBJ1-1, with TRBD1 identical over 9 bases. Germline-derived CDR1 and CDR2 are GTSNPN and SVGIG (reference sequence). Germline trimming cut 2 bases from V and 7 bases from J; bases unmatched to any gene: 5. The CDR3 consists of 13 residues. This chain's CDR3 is CAWSRQGVNEAFF. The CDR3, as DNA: TGTGCCTGGAGTCGACAGGGGGTGAATGAAGCTTTCTTT.

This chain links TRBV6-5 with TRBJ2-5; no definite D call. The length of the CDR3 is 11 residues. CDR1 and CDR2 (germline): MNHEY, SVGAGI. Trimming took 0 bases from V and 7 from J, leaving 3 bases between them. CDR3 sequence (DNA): TGTGCCAGCAGTTACTCGGTGACCCAGTACTTC. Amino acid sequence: CASSYSVTQYF.

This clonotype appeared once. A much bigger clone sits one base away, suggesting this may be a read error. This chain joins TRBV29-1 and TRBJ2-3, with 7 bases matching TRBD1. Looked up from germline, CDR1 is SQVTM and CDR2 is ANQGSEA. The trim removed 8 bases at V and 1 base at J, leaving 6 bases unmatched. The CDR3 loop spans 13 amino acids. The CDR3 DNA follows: TGCAGCATGCACAGGGGCGGCACAGATACGCAGTATTTT. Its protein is CSMHRGGTDTQYF.

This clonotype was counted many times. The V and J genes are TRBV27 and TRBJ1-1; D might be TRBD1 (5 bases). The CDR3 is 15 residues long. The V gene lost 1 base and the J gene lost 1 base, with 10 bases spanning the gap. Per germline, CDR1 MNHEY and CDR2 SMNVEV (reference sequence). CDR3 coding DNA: TGTGCCAGCAGTTTATTAGGAGGGGCGAACACTGAAGCTTTCTTT. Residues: CASSLLGGANTEAFF.

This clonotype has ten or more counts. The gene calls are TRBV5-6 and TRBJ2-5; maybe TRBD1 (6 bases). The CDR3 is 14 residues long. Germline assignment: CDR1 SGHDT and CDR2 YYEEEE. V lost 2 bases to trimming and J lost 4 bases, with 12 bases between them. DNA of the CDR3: TGTGCCAGCAGCTTAACAGGGACGCGAGAGACCCAGTACTTC. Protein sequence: CASSLTGTRETQYF.

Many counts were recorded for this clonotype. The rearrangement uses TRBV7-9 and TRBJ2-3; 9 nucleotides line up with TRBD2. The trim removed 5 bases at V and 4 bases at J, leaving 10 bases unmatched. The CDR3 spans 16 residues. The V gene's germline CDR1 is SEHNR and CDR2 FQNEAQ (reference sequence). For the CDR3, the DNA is TGTGCCAGCAGCCGAATTAGCGGGAGTATCGCAGATACGCAGTATTTT. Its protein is CASSRISGSIADTQYF.